A single sample is the source of the 13 T cell receptor beta chains below, sequenced in a study of human T cells and chemical hapten exposure. Documented time point: patch test 2, 6 weeks after DPC sensitization. Specified treatment: therapeutic diphenylcyclopropenone sensitization with weekly scalp DPC. MiXCR, run by TCRdb on the RACE reads, gives a single entry per CDR3 protein. The table shows some 57,000 distinct CDR3 sequences, with 9.5% to 10% occurring only once. This sample comprised whole blood, obtained in connection with sensitization to the hapten diphenylcyclopropenone (DPC). Every receptor here comes from a woman in her fifties or sixties with alopecia areata. Some clones in this sample may be carry-over from other donors' samples.

This clonotype was seen a few times. V is TRBV24-1 and J is TRBJ2-1, with TRBD1 matching over 8 bases. Germline CDR1 reads KGHDR; CDR2 reads SFDVKD. The CDR3 is 15 residues long. Losses at the gene ends were 4 bases for V and 8 bases for J; bases not matched to a gene: 9. In DNA, the CDR3 is TGTGCCACCAGTGACTTCTCTACAGGGGGAGATGAGCAGTTCTTC. Protein product: CATSDFSTGGDEQFF.

This clonotype appeared a few times. This chain connects TRBV6-2 or TRBV6-3 to TRBJ2-7; possibly TRBD1 for D (5 bases). Looked up from germline, CDR1 is MNHEY and CDR2 is SVGEGT. Trimming left V 5 bases short and J 1 base short, with 6 bases between. The CDR3 is made up of 12 amino acids. The DNA for the CDR3 is TGTGCCAGCAGTCGACAGTCCTACGAGCAGTACTTC. Protein product: CASSRQSYEQYF.

There are a few counts of this clonotype. The rearrangement links TRBV7-6 to TRBJ2-1; no firm D call. This CDR3 region has 14 residues. The germline V gene encodes CDR1 SGHVS and CDR2 FNYEAQ. The V end lost 1 base, the J end lost 9 bases, and 13 bases lay between the germline ends. This chain's CDR3 is CASSLELSSPEQFF. In DNA, the CDR3 is TGTGCCAGCAGCTTAGAGCTATCTTCTCCTGAGCAGTTCTTC.

This clonotype occurred many times. Here the CDR3 reads CASRIGGGDGYTF. CDR3 DNA: TGTGCCAGCCGGATAGGAGGAGGGGATGGCTACACCTTC. The rearrangement links TRBV27 to TRBJ1-2; weak D call: TRBD1 (5 bases). The germline CDR1 and CDR2 sequences are MNHEY and SMNVEV (reference sequence). The CDR3 runs 13 residues. V lost 8 bases and J 6 bases, leaving 16 bases between the germline ends.

This chain links TRBV20-1 with TRBJ1-1, with a possible D match to TRBD1 (5 bases). Per the germline V gene, CDR1 is DFQATT and CDR2 is SNEGSKA (reference sequence). The CDR3 runs to 14 residues. CDR3 nucleotides: TGCAGGGGATCGGACGGGGAGGGACTCACTGAAGCTTTCTTT. Residues: CRGSDGEGLTEAFF.

This clonotype was seen ten or more times. This sequence joins TRBV2 and TRBJ1-2; the D is unclear. The germline gives CDR1 SNHLY, CDR2 FYNNEI. V was clipped by 3 bases and J by 2 bases, with 16 bases between them. This CDR3 contains 16 residues. CDR3 bases: TGTGCCAGCAGTGACGGTCGCCACCTTAGGAACTATGGCTACACCTTC. This codes for CASSDGRHLRNYGYTF.

The gene calls are TRBV20-1 and TRBJ2-7; 13 positions agree with TRBD2. Germline V gene lookup returns CDR1 DFQATT and CDR2 SNEGSKA (reference sequence). The ends lost 6 bases at V and 2 bases at J; junction bases unmatched: 7. This CDR3 has 15 residues. The CDR3: CSAKSGTSGAYEQYF. CDR3 nucleotides: TGCAGTGCCAAATCCGGGACTAGCGGGGCCTACGAGCAGTACTTC.

This clonotype occurred many times. This chain links TRBV4-1 with TRBJ2-2; D is undetermined. Germline lookup yields CDR1 MGHRA and CDR2 YSYEKL. The germline V and J ends were trimmed by 0 bases and 6 bases, with 5 bases remaining between them. The CDR3 extends over 13 amino acids. CDR3 DNA sequence: TGCGCCAGCAGCCAAGATAACGCCGGGGAGCTGTTTTTT. Protein product: CASSQDNAGELFF.

This clonotype was detected ten times or more. The chain has TRBV6-5 and TRBJ2-3; possible D gene TRBD2, 5 bases. This CDR3 is built from 14 residues. Trimming took 2 bases from V and 6 from J, leaving 12 bases between them. Looked up from germline, CDR1 is MNHEY and CDR2 is SVGAGI. DNA for the CDR3: TGTGCCAGCAGTTACCGTTCTAGCTCGGATACGCAGTATTTT. Its translation is CASSYRSSSDTQYF.

The table lists this clonotype with many counts. V is TRBV28 and J is TRBJ1-6, with 9 bases aligning to TRBD1. The CDR3 is 15 amino acids. CDR1 and CDR2 from the germline V gene are MDHEN and SYDVKM. V lost 5 bases to trimming and J lost 7 bases; unmatched junction nucleotides: 6. CDR3 DNA: TGTGCCAGCAGTCCACCGGGACAGGGAAATTCACCCCTCCACTTT. It yields the protein CASSPPGQGNSPLHF.

Ten or more counts support this clonotype. This chain joins TRBV12-3 or TRBV12-4 and TRBJ2-7; 8 bases line up with TRBD2. Germline trimming cut 6 bases from V and 3 bases from J; bases unmatched to any gene: 10. The CDR3 has 15 residues. This CDR3 reads CASSPGGLGGYEQYF. The CDR3 DNA is TGTGCCAGCAGCCCCGGGGGACTAGGGGGCTACGAGCAGTACTTC.

This sequence joins TRBV5-1 and TRBJ1-1; TRBD1 is a possible D gene (5 bases). V shed 0 bases and J shed 9 bases, with 15 bases lying between them. The CDR3 loop spans 14 amino acids. Germline-derived CDR1 and CDR2 are SGHRS and YFSETQ. The DNA of the CDR3 is TGCGCCAGCAGCTTGGCGAGCAGGGTCCGTCAAGCTTTCTTT. Protein product: CASSLASRVRQAFF.

This clonotype was counted many times. The gene calls are TRBV5-1 and TRBJ1-6; 9 bases fit TRBD1. CDR3 length: 16 amino acids. The V segment lost 1 base and the J segment 10 bases; nucleotides outside the gene matches: 9. The germline CDR1 and CDR2 sequences are SGHRS and YFSETQ. The CDR3 here is CASSLPTGTGKSPLHF. CDR3 coding DNA: TGCGCCAGCAGCTTGCCCACCGGGACAGGGAAATCACCCCTCCACTTT.